This T cell receptor (beta chain) emerged from a study of a mutant IDH1 vaccine in newly diagnosed glioma. Study-level information: Following radiotherapy alone, or alongside temozolomide cycles, vaccination was started after an interval of 4-6 weeks. At week 35 came visit V12, and visit V13 followed at week 47. The treated population exhibited a male proportion of about 62%, a female proportion of 37.5%, and a mean age of 40.4 years. Most patients had radiochemotherapy with temozolomide before enrollment; others had one alone.

V lost 0 bases to trimming and J lost 0 bases; unmatched junction nucleotides: 13. CDR3 length: 20 residues. From germline, CDR1 is GTSNPN and CDR2 SVGIG (reference sequence). Sequenced by immunoSEQ multiplex PCR; TCRdb stores in-frame clones only, minus some. The sample comprises around 52,000 clones, around 78% of which are singletons, and approximately 12% rests with the top ten. This clone was observed a handful of times. Its cognate antigen is unknown. The time point here: week 35, safety follow-up. Doses of 300 ug of mutant IDH1 20-mer peptide were given with topical imiquimod. The rearrangement joins TRBV30 to TRBJ2-1; 11 bases line up with TRBD2. Sequencing was performed on PBMCs, taken from a glioma patient whose treatment included an IDH1 peptide vaccine. The source is a man in his forties with glioma. CDR3 sequence (DNA): TGTGCCTGGAGTGTACGTCTAGCGGGAGGCACATCCCTCTCCTACAATGAGCAGTTCTTC. This gives the protein CAWSVRLAGGTSLSYNEQFF.